This TCR beta chain came from a study of T cell responses to AZD1222 COVID-19 vaccine. Whole-study context: Both about-4-week and about-12-week second-dose recipients were combined. Findings and caveats of the study: Females outnumbered males among donors, who were mostly white British; clonal diversity was possibly underestimated. Nearly half of spike-specific TCRs reportedly target variant regions that are unmutated in the B.1.351 and B.1.1.7 variants.

CDR3 length: 13 residues. Between the trimmed V and J ends, which lost 7 bases and 4 bases, there was a span of 13 bases. In germline, CDR1 is WNHNN, CDR2 SYGVQD (reference sequence). TCRdb keeps only in-frame clones here, not all; method: immunoSEQ multiplex PCR. The sample holds some 120,000 clones, around 90% seen once. Details on this clone: Antigen specificity is unknown.

V gene TRBV10-1 combines with J gene TRBJ2-5; perhaps TRBD1 as D (6 bases). The input for sequencing was peripheral blood, taken on day 0 of AZD1222 vaccination. The sequence was obtained from an adult in good health. The CDR3: CASTLQGRETQYF. DNA for the CDR3: TGCGCCAGCACATTACAGGGAAGAGAGACCCAGTACTTC.